This TCR beta chain was recovered during a study of OX40 agonist ivuxolimab in advanced cancers. Overall study: Hepatocellular carcinoma, melanoma, renal cell or head and neck cancer affected the dose-escalation patients. Checkpoint inhibitors had been given previously to 40% of patients. General observations from the study: Among the lowest peripheral clonal expansion occurred in 0.1-3.0 mg/kg partial responders.

In germline, CDR1 is MNHNS, CDR2 SASEGT. The CDR3 is made up of 11 amino acids. V was trimmed by 7 bases and J by 7 bases, leaving 11 bases between them. The data were produced by immunoSEQ multiplex PCR, yet TCRdb's version contains in-frame clones alone and is incomplete. The data contain some 41,000 clones, more than 80% of them seen just once; the ten biggest clones take up 6%. Comment on this clone: The antigen is not known.

This specimen was CD4+ or CD8+ T cells sorted from blood, taken in a trial of the OX40 agonist ivuxolimab. The chain links TRBV6-1 to TRBJ2-7; D is ambiguous. This clonotype originated in an adult with an advanced solid tumor such as melanoma, head and neck, liver or kidney cancer. Here the CDR3 DNA reads TGTGCCAGCACTAGTTTAAGGGAGCAGTACTTC. The encoded protein is CASTSLREQYF.